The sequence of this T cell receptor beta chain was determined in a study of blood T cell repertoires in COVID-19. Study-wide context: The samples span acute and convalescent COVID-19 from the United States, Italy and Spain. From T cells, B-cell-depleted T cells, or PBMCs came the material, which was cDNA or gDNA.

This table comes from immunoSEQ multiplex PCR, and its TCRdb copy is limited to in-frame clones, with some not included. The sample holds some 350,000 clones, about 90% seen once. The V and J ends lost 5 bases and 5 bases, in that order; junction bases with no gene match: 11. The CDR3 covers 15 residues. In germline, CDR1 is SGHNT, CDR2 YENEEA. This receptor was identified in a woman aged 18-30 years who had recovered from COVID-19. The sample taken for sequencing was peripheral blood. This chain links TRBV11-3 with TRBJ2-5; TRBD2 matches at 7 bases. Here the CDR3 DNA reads TGTGCCAGCAGCCCAAGGGAGGGGCAGGCGGAGACCCAGTACTTC. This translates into CASSPREGQAETQYF.